Sequencing of this T cell receptor beta chain was carried out in a study of regulatory T cells in long-lasting Graves disease. Study findings and constraints: Compared with new cases, persistent Graves' patients showed reduced TCR diversity.

The authors built TCR beta libraries using iRepertoire HTBI primers and Arm-PCR of CDR3 regions. In TCRdb, the multiplex PCR reads were re-called with MiXCR into one record per CDR3 protein. The sample yields 450,000 to 700,000 distinct CDR3 sequences, roughly 13% seen once. The CDR3 spans 14 residues. CDR1 is SGHAT and CDR2 is FQNNGV in the germline V gene. V lost 2 bases to trimming and J lost 4 bases, with 8 bases between them. Time point here: newly diagnosed GD, antithyroid drugs for less than 3 months. The TCR library was made from RNA that had been extracted from PBMCs in TRIzol. This clonotype was seen many times. Its antigen is not identified. These data were also reused for a study on T cells in Graves' hyperthyroidism and ophthalmopathy. Turning to that study: HTBI primers were the set used in a first-round RT-PCR of the TCR CDR3. Progression to ophthalmopathy was predicted a median of roughly 6.6 months early.

The rearrangement joins TRBV11-2 to TRBJ2-2, with D unresolved. This material consisted of peripheral blood mononuclear cells (PBMCs), taken at new diagnosis, from a patient treated with antithyroid drugs. The clonotype comes from a young man with Graves disease. The DNA of the CDR3 is TGTGCCAGCAGCTTATACGTAGGCACCGGGGAGCTGTTTTTT. Encoded protein: CASSLYVGTGELFF.